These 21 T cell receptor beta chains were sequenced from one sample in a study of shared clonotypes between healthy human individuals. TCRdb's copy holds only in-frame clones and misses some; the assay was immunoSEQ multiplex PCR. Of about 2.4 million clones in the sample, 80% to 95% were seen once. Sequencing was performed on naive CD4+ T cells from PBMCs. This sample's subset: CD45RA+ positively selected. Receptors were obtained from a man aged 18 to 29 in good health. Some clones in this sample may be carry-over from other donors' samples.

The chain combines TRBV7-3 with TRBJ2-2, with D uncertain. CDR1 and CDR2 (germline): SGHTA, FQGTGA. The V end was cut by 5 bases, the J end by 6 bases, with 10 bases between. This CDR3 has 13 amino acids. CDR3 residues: CASSTRVSGELFF. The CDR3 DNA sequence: TGTGCCAGCAGCACAAGGGTTTCCGGGGAGCTGTTTTTT.

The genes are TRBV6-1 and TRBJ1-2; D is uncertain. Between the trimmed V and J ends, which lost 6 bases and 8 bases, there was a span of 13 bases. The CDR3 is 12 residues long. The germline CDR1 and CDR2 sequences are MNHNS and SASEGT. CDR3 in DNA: TGTGCCAGCAGGCCGGTAGATCGGGGCTACACCTTC. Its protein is CASRPVDRGYTF.

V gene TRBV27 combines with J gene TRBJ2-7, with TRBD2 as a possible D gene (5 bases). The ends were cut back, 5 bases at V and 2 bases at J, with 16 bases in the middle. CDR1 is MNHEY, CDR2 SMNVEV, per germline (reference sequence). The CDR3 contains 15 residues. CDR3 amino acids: CASSPRVSGTYEQYF. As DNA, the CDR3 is TGTGCCAGCAGTCCCCGTGTTTCGGGGACCTACGAGCAGTACTTC.

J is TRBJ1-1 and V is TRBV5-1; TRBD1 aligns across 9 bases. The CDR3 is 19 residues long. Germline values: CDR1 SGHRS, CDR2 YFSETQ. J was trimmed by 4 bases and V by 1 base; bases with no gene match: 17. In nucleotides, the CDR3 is TGCGCCAGCAGCTTGAATAGTTTGTCCTCGGGACAGGGAAGCACTGAAGCTTTCTTT. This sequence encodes CASSLNSLSSGQGSTEAFF.

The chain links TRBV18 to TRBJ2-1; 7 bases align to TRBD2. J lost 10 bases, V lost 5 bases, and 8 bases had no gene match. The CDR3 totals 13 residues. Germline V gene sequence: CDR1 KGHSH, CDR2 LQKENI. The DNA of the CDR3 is TGTGCCAGCTCAACCACTAGCGCACTAGAGCAGTTCTTC. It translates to CASSTTSALEQFF.

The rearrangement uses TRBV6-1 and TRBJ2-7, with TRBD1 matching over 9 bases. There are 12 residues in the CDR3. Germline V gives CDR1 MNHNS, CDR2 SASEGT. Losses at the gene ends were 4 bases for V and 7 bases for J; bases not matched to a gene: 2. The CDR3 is CASSGGTGEQYF. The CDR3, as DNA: TGTGCCAGCAGTGGCGGGACAGGGGAGCAGTACTTC.

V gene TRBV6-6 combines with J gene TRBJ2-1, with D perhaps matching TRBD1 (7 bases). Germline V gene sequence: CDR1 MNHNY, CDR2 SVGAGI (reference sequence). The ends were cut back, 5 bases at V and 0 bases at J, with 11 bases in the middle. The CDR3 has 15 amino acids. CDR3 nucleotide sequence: TGTGCCAGCAGTGCGGGGACAGCCTCCTACAATGAGCAGTTCTTC. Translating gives CASSAGTASYNEQFF.

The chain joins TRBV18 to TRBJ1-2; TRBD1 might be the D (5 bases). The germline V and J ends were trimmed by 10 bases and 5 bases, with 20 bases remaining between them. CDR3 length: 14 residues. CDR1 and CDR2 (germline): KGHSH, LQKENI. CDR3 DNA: TGTGCCACCCGGGGCGACTCTACAGATTATGGCTACACCTTC. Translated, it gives CATRGDSTDYGYTF.

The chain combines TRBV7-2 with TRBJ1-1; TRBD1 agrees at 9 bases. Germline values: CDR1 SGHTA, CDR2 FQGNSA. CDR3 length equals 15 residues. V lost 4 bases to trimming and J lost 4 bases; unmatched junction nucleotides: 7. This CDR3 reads CASSSQGQGGTEAFF. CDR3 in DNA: TGTGCCAGCAGCTCCCAGGGACAGGGCGGCACTGAAGCTTTCTTT.

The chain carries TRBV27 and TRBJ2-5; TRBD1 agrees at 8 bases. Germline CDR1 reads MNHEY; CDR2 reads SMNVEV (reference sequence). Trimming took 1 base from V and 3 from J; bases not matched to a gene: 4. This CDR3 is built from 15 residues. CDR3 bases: TGTGCCAGCAGTTTATTTACAGGGGGAAAAGAGACCCAGTACTTC. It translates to CASSLFTGGKETQYF.

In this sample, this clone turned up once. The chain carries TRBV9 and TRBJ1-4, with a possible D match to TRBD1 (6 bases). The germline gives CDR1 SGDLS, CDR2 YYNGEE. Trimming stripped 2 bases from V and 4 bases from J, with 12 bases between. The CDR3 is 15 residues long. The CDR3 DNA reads TGTGCCAGCAGCGTCCAGGGGCTAAATAATGAAAAACTGTTTTTT. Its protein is CASSVQGLNNEKLFF.

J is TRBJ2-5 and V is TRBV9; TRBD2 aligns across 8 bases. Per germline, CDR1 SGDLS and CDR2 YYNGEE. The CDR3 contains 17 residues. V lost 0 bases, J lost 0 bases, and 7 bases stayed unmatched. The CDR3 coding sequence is TGTGCCAGCAGCGTAGGCTGGACTAGCCCGTACCAAGAGACCCAGTACTTC. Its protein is CASSVGWTSPYQETQYF.

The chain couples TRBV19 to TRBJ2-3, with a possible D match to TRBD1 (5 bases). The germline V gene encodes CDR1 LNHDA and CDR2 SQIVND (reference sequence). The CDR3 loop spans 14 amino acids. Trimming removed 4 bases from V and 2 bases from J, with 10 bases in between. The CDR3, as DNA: TGTGCCAGTAGTAGCCCCGGACACACAGATACGCAGTATTTT. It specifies CASSSPGHTDTQYF.

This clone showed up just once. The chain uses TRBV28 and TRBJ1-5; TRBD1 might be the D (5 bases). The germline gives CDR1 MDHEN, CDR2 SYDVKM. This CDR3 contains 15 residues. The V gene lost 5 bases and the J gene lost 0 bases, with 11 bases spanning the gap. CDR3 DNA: TGTGCCAGCAGTGGGGGGGGTAATAGCAATCAGCCCCAGCATTTT. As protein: CASSGGGNSNQPQHF. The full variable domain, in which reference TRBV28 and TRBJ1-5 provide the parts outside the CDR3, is DVKVTQSSRYLVKRTGEKVFLECVQDMDHENMFWYRQDPGLGLRLIYFSYDVKMKEKGDIPEGYSVSREKKERFSLILESASTNQTSMYLCASSGGGNSNQPQHFGDGTRLSIL.

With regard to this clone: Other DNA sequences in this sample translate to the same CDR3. CDR3: CASSFPGPPNYGYTF. In DNA form, the CDR3 reads TGTGCCAGCAGTTTCCCGGGACCTCCTAACTATGGCTACACCTTC. The genes are TRBV28 and TRBJ1-2; TRBD1 is a possible D gene (5 bases). The CDR3 runs to 15 residues. Germline assignment: CDR1 MDHEN and CDR2 SYDVKM. V lost 3 bases and J lost 0, with 11 bases in between.

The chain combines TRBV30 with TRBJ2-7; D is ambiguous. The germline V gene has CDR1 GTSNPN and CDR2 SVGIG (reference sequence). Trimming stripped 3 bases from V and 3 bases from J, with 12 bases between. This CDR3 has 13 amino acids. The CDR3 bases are TGTGCCTGGAGCCTGGGGATCCTCTACGAGCAGTACTTC. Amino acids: CAWSLGILYEQYF.

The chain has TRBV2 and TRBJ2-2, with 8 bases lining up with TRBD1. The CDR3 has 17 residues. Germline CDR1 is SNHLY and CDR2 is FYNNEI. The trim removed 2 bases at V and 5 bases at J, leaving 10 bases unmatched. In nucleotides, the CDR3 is TGTGCCAGCAGTGAACAGGGTCAGGGGGCAAATACCGGGGAGCTGTTTTTT. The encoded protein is CASSEQGQGANTGELFF.

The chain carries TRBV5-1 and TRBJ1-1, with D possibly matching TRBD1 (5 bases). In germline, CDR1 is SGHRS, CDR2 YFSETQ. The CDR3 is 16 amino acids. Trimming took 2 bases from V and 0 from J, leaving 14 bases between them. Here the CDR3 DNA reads TGCGCCAGCAGCTTATTAGGGACGGTTCTGAACACTGAAGCTTTCTTT. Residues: CASSLLGTVLNTEAFF.

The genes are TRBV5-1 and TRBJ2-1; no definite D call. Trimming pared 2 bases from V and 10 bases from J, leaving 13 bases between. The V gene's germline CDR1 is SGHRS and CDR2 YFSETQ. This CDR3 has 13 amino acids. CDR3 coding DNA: TGCGCCAGCAGCTTACGTCCCCCGGTGGAGCAGTTCTTC. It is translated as CASSLRPPVEQFF.

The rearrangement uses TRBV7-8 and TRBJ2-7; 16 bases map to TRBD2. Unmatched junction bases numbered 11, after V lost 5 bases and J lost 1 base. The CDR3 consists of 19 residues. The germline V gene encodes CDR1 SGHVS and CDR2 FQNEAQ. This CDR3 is CASSPRAGTSGRESYEQYF. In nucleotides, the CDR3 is TGTGCCAGCAGCCCCCGTGCCGGGACTAGCGGGAGGGAATCCTACGAGCAGTACTTC. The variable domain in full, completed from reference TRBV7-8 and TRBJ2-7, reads GAGVSQSPRYKVAKRGQDVALRCDPISGHVSLFWYQQALGQGPEFLTYFQNEAQLDKSGLPSDRFFAERPEGSVSTLKIQRTQQEDSAVYLCASSPRAGTSGRESYEQYFGPGTRLTVT.

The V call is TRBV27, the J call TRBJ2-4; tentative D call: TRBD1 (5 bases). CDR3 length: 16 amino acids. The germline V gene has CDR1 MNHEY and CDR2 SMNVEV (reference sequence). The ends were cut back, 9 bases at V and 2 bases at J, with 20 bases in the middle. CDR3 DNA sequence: TGTGCCAGTAAAGGGGTCGGTTCCGGAACCAAAAACATTCAGTACTTC. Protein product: CASKGVGSGTKNIQYF.